This TCR beta chain was sequenced during a study of T-cell memory formation after mild COVID-19. A single record per CDR3 protein comes from TCRdb applying MiXCR to the 5' RACE reads. Of about 110,000 distinct CDR3 sequences in the sample, 15% to 20% were seen once. With V trimmed by 8 bases and J by 2 bases, 8 bases remained unmatched. The CDR3 has 14 amino acids. The rearrangement uses TRBV12-3 or TRBV12-4 and TRBJ2-5, with TRBD2 matching over 7 bases. What was sequenced was PBMCs or a T cell subset sorted from them (not recorded which). The TCR comes from a man in his late teens or twenties who had mild COVID-19 (a few samples of this study predate the infection). Cell type and time point are not known. The CDR3 sequence is CASRWTGGQETQYF. The CDR3 DNA reads TGTGCCAGCCGATGGACGGGGGGACAAGAGACCCAGTACTTC.